This paragraph covers one TCR beta chain sequence. Its target is unknown. This entry belongs to a study of shared clonotypes between healthy human individuals. Sequenced by immunoSEQ multiplex PCR; TCRdb stores in-frame clones only, minus some. The table lists 560,000 or so clones, about 95% of them singletons. The study, taken as a whole, reports: An effect of sequencing depth on clonotype sharing among donors was expected.

CD8 cells classed as naive were CD45RO-negative and positively selected for CCR7, excluding terminally differentiated effector memory CD45RA+ cells. This TCR came from a woman aged 25 to 39 in good health. The sample taken for sequencing was naive CD8+ T cells sorted from blood.

The CDR3 DNA reads as TGTGCCAGCAGTGAAAATCTGAGTAGCTCCTACGAGCAGTACTTC. Translating it yields CASSENLSSSYEQYF. The rearrangement links TRBV2 to TRBJ2-7; D uncertain. The CDR3 spans 15 residues. Trimming took 2 bases from V and 0 from J, leaving 11 bases between them. In germline, CDR1 is SNHLY, CDR2 FYNNEI.